The clone carrying this T cell receptor (beta chain) was seen a few times. This entry belongs to a study of regulatory T cells in long-lasting Graves disease. CDR3 regions were amplified by Arm-PCR using iRepertoire HTBI primers to build TCR beta libraries. TCRdb reprocessed the multiplex PCR reads with MiXCR, giving one entry per CDR3 protein. The sample comprises roughly 380,000 distinct CDR3 sequences, 15% to 18% of which are singletons, and over 20% rests with the top ten. Time point denoted: newly diagnosed GD, antithyroid drugs for less than 3 months. After RNA was extracted from PBMCs, the TCR library was made from it. Diagnosing Graves' disease relied on the American Thyroid Association guidelines. Germline V gene data show CDR1 as MNHNS and CDR2 as SASEGT. The CDR3 runs 15 residues. Trimming stripped 6 bases from V and 8 bases from J, with 19 bases between.

This chain joins TRBV6-1 and TRBJ1-4, with D possibly being TRBD1 (5 bases). The clonotype comes from a female donor with Graves disease. Source: peripheral blood mononuclear cells (PBMCs), taken at new diagnosis, from a patient treated with antithyroid drugs. The CDR3 coding sequence is TGTGCCAGCAGAGACAGTGGGACCTCGCCGGAAAAACTGTTTTTT. Translation: CASRDSGTSPEKLFF.